This T cell receptor (beta chain) was identified during a study of T cell responses to AZD1222 COVID-19 vaccine. Trimming removed 3 bases at V and 3 bases at J, with 13 bases between. The CDR3 sequence is 14 residues long. CDR1 is SGHKS and CDR2 is YYEKEE in the germline V gene (reference sequence). TCRdb keeps only in-frame clones here, not all; method: immunoSEQ multiplex PCR. In the table there are some 150,000 clones, over 75% of which are singletons. The TCR comes from an adult in good health. The sequencing here drew on peripheral blood, taken on day 0 of AZD1222 vaccination. The genes are TRBV5-5 and TRBJ2-7; D assignment may be TRBD1 or TRBD2 (6 bases each). The CDR3 DNA reads TGTGCCAGCAGCTGGGGCGGGACAAACTACGAGCAGTACTTC. Amino acid sequence: CASSWGGTNYEQYF. The whole variable domain, remainder taken from reference TRBV5-5 and TRBJ2-7, is DAGVTQSPTHLIKTRGQQVTLRCSPISGHKSVSWYQQVLGQGPQFIFQYYEKEERGRGNFPDRFSARQFPNYSSELNVNALLLGDSALYLCASSWGGTNYEQYFGPGTRLTVT.